This TCR beta chain appears in the sequencing data of a study of OX40 agonist ivuxolimab in advanced cancers. This CDR3 is 14 amino acids long. The V end lost 6 bases, the J end lost 2 bases, and 13 bases lay between the germline ends. In germline, CDR1 is MDHEN, CDR2 SYDVKM. The method was immunoSEQ multiplex PCR; TCRdb's version includes in-frame clones alone and lacks a portion of them. Of some 44,000 clones listed, roughly nine tenths are singletons. The sequence derives from an adult with an advanced solid tumor such as melanoma, head and neck, liver or kidney cancer. The V gene is TRBV28, the J gene TRBJ1-1, with D perhaps TRBD1 (6 bases). The sequencing used CD4+ or CD8+ T cells sorted from blood, collected in a trial of the OX40 agonist ivuxolimab. The CDR3 spells CASRRRDTNTEAFF. The CDR3 region has the DNA TGTGCCAGCAGGCGGAGGGACACCAACACTGAAGCTTTCTTT.